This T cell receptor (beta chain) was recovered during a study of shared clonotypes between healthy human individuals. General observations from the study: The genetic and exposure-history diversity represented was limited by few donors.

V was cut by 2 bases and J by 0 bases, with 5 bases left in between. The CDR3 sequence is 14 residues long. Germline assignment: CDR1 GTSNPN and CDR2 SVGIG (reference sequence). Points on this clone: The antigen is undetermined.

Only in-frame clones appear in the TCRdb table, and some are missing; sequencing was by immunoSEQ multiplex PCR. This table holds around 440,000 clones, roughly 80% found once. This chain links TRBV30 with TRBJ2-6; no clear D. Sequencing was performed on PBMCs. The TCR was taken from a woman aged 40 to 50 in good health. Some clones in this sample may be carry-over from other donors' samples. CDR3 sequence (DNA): TGTGCCTGGAGTACCAGCTCTGGGGCCAACGTCCTGACTTTC. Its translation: CAWSTSSGANVLTF.